Each of the 2 T cell receptor beta chains below was sequenced from the same sample in a study of shared clonotypes between healthy human individuals. TCRdb keeps only in-frame clones here, not all; method: immunoSEQ multiplex PCR. The table lists 1,400,000 or so clones, 97% to 99% of them singletons. Input material: naive CD4+ T cells sorted from blood. Subset of the sample: CD45RA+ positively selected. The receptor source for this set is a man aged 25 to 40 in good health.

A single count supports this clone. The chain is built from TRBV28 and TRBJ1-5, with D uncertain. CDR1 MDHEN and CDR2 SYDVKM come from the germline V gene. Trimming removed 3 bases from V and 7 bases from J, with 10 bases in between. This CDR3 has 13 amino acids. CDR3: CASSFTGFQPQHF. The CDR3 coding sequence is TGTGCCAGCAGTTTTACGGGGTTCCAGCCCCAGCATTTT. The full variable domain, completed using reference TRBV28 and TRBJ1-5, is DVKVTQSSRYLVKRTGEKVFLECVQDMDHENMFWYRQDPGLGLRLIYFSYDVKMKEKGDIPEGYSVSREKKERFSLILESASTNQTSMYLCASSFTGFQPQHFGDGTRLSIL.

The chain is built from TRBV29-1 and TRBJ2-3; D unclear. CDR1 SQVTM and CDR2 ANQGSEA come from the germline V gene. This CDR3 spans 14 amino acids. Trimming took 3 bases from V and 1 from J, leaving 11 bases between them. The CDR3 loop reads CSVEEKGRTDTQYF. The CDR3 DNA follows: TGCAGCGTTGAGGAAAAAGGGCGCACAGATACGCAGTATTTT.